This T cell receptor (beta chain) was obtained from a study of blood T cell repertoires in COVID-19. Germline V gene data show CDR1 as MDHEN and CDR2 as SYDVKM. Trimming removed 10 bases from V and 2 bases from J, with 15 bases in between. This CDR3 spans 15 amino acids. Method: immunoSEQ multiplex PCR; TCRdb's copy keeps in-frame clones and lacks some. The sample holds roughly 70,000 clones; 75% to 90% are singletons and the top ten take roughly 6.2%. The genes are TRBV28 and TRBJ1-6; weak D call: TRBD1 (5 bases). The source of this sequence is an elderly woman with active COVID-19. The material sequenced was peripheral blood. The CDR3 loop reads CANQKGGAYNSPLHF. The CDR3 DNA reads TGTGCCAACCAAAAGGGAGGGGCCTATAATTCACCCCTCCACTTT.